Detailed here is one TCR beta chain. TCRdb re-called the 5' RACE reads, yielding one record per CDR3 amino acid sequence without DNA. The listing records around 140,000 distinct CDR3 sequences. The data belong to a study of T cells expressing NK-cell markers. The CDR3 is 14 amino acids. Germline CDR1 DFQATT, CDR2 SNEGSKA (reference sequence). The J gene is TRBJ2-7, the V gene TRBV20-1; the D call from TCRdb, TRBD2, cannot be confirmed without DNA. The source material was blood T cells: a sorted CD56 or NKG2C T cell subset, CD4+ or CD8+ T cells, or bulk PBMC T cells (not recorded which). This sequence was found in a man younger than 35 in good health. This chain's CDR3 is CSARDLREEDEQYF.